The subject of this entry is one TCR beta chain. Assay: immunoSEQ multiplex PCR; the TCRdb copy retains only in-frame clones and omits some. The sample yields 55,000 to 80,000 clones, 95% to 98% seen once. This sample stems from a study of technical replicates of blood from a handful of donors. The germline gives CDR1 SQVTM, CDR2 ANQGSEA. V was clipped by 3 bases and J by 0 bases, with 13 bases between them. The CDR3 extends over 15 amino acids. The TCR sequence derives from a human donor in good health. Material for sequencing was T cells isolated from PBMCs. The chain combines TRBV29-1 with TRBJ2-3; D perhaps matches TRBD2 (5 bases). In nucleotides, the CDR3 is TGCAGCGTTGAGACGGGAAGTACTAGCACAGATACGCAGTATTTT. Translating it yields CSVETGSTSTDTQYF.